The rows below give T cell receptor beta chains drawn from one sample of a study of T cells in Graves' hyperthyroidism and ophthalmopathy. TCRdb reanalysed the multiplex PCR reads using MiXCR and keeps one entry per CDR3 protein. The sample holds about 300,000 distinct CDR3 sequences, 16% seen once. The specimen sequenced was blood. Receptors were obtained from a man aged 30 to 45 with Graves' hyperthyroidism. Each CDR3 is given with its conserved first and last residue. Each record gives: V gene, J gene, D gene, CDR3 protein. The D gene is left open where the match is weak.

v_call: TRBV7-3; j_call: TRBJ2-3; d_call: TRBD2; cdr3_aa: CASSLRPSGSSDTQYF
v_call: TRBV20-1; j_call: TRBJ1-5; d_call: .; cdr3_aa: CSARGDLGNQPQHF
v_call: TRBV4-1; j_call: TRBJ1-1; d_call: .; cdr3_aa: CASSQSRMNTEAFF
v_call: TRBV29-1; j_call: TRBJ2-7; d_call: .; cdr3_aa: CSVEIGVYEQYF
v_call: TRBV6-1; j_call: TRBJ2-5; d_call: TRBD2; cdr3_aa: CACRGGETQYF
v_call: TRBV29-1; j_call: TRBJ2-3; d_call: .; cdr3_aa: CSARSGPGTDTQYF
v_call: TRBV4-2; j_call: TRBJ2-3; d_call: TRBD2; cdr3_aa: CASSPSPGLAGELDTQYF
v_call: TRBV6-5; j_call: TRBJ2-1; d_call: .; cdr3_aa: CASSYDGGVDNEQFF
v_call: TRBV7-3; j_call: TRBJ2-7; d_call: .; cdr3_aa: CASGLEEVTDYEQYF
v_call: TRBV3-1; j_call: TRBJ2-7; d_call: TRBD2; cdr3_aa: CASSHPPSGAYEQYF
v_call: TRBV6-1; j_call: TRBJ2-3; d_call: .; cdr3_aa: CASSPGLFAGPDTQYF
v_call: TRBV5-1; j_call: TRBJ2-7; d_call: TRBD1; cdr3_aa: CASSLGTGEQYF
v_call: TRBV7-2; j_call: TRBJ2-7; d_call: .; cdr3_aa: CASKVPQGYEQYF
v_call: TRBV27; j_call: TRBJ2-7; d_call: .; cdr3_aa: CASRGDDAEQYF
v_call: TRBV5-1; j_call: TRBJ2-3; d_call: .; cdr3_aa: CASASSWGADTQYF
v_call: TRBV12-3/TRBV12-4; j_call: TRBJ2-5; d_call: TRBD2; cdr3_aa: CASTHSGRQETQYF
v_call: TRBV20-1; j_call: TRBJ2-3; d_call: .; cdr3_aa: CSARPQGSYTQYF
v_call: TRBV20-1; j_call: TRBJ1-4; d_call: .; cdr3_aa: CSASSREGEKLFF
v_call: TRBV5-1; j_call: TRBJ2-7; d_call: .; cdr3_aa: CASRAGDGEQYF
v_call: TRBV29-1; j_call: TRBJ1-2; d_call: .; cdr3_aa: CSVEGYGYTF
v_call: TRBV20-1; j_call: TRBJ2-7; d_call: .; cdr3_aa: CSARDLGRAYEQYF
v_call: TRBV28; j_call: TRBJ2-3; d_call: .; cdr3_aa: CASKKHGAGAGDTQYF
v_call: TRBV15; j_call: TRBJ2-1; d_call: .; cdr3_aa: CATSREGSGLFDEQFF
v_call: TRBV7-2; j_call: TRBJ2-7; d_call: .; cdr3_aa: CASSLGAYYAYEQYF
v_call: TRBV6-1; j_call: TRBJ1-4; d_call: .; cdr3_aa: CASSPPSSEKLFF
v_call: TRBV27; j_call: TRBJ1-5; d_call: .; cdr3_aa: CASSLYSPGSGRNSNQPQHF
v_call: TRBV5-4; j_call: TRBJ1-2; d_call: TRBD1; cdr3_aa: CASSFRDREGYTF
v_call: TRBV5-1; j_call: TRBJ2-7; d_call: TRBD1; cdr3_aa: CASSPGQGWNEQYF
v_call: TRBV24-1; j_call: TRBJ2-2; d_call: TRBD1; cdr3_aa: CATNSGQTNTGELFF
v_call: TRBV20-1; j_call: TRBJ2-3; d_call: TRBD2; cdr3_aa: CSAHIAGGPTDTQYF
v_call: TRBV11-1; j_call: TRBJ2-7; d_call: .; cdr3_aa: CASSFTETYEQYF
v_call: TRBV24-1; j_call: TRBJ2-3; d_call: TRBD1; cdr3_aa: CATRDSLSDTQYF
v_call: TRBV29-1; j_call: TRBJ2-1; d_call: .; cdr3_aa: CSVVPGSDEQFF
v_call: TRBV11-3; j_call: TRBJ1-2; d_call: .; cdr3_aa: CASADRGYGYTF
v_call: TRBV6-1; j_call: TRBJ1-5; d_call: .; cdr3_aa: CASSPAPGWGPQHF
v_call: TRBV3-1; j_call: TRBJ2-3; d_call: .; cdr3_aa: CASSQESSDTQYF
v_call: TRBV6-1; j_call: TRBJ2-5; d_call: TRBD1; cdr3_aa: CASSNRGRGRETQYF
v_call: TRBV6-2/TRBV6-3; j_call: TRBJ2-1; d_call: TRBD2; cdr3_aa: CASRPGFLGLAGDEQFF
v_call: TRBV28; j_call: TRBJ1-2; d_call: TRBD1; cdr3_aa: CASSFPTGGRGYTF
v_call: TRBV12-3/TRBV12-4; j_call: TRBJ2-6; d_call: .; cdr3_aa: CASSPLGRELSGANVLTF
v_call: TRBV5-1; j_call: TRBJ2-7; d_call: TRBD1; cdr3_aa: CASSLVGGQGPYEQYF
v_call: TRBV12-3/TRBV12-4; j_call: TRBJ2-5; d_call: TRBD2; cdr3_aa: CASRGLAGEETQYF
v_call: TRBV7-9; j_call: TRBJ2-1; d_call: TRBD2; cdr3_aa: CASSLPEVRLAGRYNEQFF
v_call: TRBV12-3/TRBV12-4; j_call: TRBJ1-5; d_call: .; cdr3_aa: CASSLAGAQPQHF
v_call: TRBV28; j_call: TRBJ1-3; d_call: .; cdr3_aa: CASSSWDTRSGNTIYF
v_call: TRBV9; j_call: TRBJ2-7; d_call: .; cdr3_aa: CASSAAGLGEQYF
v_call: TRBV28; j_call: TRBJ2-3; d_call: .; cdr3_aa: CASSPDGISTDTQYF
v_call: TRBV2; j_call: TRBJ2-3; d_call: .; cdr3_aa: CASSGYGGPRDTQYF
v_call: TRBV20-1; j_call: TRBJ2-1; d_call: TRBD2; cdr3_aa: CSARDPGGRSEQFF
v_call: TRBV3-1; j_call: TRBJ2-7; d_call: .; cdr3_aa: CASSQLYRYYEQYF
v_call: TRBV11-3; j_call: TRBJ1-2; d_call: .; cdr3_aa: CASSTTEYYGYTF
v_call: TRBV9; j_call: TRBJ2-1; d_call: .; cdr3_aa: CASSVSHRGNEQFF
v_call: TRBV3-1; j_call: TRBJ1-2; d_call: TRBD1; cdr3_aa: CASSPGMGQGNAYGYTF
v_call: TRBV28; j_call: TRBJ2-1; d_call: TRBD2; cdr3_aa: CASSSSFSGRSYNEQFF
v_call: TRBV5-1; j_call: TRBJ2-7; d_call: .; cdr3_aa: CASSLEGAGYEQYF
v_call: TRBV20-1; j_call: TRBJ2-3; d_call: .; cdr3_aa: CSASPELSLGGRTDTQYF
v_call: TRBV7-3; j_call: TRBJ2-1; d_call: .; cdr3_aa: CASSFIRGEINEQFF